The clone carrying this TCR beta chain was counted a few times. Its specificity is unknown. This entry is derived from a study of beta chain features in type 1 diabetes. The CDR3 runs to 11 residues. CDR1 is MNHEY and CDR2 is SMNVEV in the germline V gene (reference sequence). The V gene lost 4 bases and the J gene lost 4 bases, with 1 base spanning the gap. Overall study results and limits: Fewer junction insertions and more nucleotide deletions appeared in type 1 diabetes patients. Patients' naive, central memory and Treg TCRB repertoires seemed closer to one another than those of healthy donors.

Via the markers CD45RO/CCR7/CD25/CD127/CD95/CD27, stem cell-like memory, regulatory, central memory and naive CD4+ cells were sorted. All of the isolated RNA was reverse transcribed, so expressed TCRB transcripts were sequenced. About 3.57 million reads were obtained on average from naive, central memory and regulatory T cell samples. TCRdb's copy holds only in-frame clones and misses some; the assay was immunoSEQ multiplex PCR. Found here are some 410,000 clones, approximately 10% of them singletons; the top ten hold about 0.042%. This chain connects TRBV27 to TRBJ1-4; D unclear. The receptor was derived from a woman aged 18-35 years in good health. The specimen was naive CD4+ T cells from blood. As DNA, the CDR3 is TGTGCCAGCAGTTATAATGAAAAACTGTTTTTT. Residues: CASSYNEKLFF.